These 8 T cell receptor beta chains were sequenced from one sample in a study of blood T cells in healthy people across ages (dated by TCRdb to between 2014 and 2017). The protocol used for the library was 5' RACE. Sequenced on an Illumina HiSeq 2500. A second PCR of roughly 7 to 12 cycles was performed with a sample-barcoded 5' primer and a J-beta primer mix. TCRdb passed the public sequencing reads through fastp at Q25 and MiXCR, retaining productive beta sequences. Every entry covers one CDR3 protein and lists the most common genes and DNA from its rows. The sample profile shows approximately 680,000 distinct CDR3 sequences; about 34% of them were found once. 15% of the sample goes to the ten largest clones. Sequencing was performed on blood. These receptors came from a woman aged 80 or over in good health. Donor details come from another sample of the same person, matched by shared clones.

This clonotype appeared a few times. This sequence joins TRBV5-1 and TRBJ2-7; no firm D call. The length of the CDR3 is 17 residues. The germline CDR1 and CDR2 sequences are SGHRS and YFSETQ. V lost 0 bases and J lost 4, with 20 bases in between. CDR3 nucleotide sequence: TGCGCCAGCAGCTTGGGAATATGGTCTTTCGAAGGGTACGAGCAGTACTTC. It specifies CASSLGIWSFEGYEQYF.

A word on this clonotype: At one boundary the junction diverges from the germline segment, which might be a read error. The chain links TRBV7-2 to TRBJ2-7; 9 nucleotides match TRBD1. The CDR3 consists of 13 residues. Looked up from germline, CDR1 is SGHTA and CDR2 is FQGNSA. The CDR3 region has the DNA TGTGCCAGCAGCTTAGACCGGGACAGGGAGCCTATTTTC. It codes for CASSLDRDREPIF. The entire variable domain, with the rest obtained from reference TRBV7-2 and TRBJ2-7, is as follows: GAGVSQSPSNKVTEKGKDVELRCDPISGHTALYWYRQSLGQGLEFLIYFQGNSAPDKSGLPSDRFSAERTGGSVSTLTIQRTQQEDSAVYLCASSLDRDREPIFGPGTRLTVT.

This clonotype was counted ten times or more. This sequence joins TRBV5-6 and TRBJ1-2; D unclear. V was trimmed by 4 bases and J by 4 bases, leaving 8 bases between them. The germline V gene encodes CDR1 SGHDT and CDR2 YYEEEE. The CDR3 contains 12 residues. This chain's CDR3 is CASSGPLYGYTF. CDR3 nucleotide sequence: TGTGCCAGCAGCGGTCCGCTCTATGGCTACACCTTC.

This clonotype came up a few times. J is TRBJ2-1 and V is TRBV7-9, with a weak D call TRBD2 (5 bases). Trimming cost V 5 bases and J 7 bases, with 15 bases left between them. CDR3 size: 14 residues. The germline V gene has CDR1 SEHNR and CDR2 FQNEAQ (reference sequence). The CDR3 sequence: CASSPKRVFNEQFF. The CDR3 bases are TGTGCCAGCAGCCCGAAGAGGGTTTTTAATGAGCAGTTCTTC.

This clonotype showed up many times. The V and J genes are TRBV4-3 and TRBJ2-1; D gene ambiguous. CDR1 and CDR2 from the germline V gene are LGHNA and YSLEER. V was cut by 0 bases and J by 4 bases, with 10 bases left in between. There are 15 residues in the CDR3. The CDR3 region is CASSQDSILYNEQFF. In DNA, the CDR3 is TGCGCCAGCAGCCAAGATAGTATCCTGTACAATGAGCAGTTCTTC.

The CDR3 nucleotides read TGTGCCACCAGTACAGGAAAAGAGACCCAGTACTTC. It encodes CATSTGKETQYF. V gene TRBV24-1 combines with J gene TRBJ2-5, with D perhaps matching TRBD1 (5 bases). Germline assignment: CDR1 KGHDR and CDR2 SFDVKD. V lost 6 bases and J 3 bases, leaving 7 bases between the germline ends. There are 12 residues in the CDR3.

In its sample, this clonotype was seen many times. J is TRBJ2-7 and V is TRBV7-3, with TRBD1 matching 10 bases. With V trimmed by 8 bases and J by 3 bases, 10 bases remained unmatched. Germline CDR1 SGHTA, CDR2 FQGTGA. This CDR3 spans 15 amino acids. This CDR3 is CASATGGTGDYEQYF. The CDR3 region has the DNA TGTGCCAGCGCGACGGGGGGGACAGGGGACTACGAGCAGTACTTC.

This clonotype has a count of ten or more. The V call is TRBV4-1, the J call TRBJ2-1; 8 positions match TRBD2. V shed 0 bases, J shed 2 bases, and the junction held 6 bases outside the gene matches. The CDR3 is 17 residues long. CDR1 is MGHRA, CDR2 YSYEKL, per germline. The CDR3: CASSQERLAGTYNEQFF. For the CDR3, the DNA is TGCGCCAGCAGCCAAGAACGTCTAGCGGGTACCTACAATGAGCAGTTCTTC.